Following are 18 T cell receptor beta chains from one sample sequenced in a study of T cell responses to AZD1222 COVID-19 vaccine. The assay was immunoSEQ multiplex PCR, and TCRdb's table has in-frame clones only and misses some. The sample includes around 94,000 clones, roughly 88% seen only once; the top ten take approximately 21%. The specimen comprised peripheral blood, sampled on day 0 of AZD1222 vaccination. These receptors all stem from an adult in good health.

The gene calls are TRBV4-2 and TRBJ2-7; D gene unclear. The V gene's germline CDR1 is LGHNA and CDR2 YNFKEQ. With 0 bases removed from V and 7 bases from J, the gap between germline ends came to 10 bases. This CDR3 is 13 amino acids long. CDR3 protein: CASSQDTAREQYF. The CDR3 coding sequence is TGTGCCAGCAGCCAAGATACTGCTCGGGAGCAGTACTTC.

The chain recombines TRBV5-4 with TRBJ2-1; 10 nucleotides match TRBD2. Germline assignment: CDR1 SGHNT and CDR2 YYREEE (reference sequence). J gave up 4 bases and V 2 bases, and 3 bases lay outside the gene matches. The CDR3 has 15 amino acids. The CDR3 DNA reads as TGTGCCAGCAGCTTCAGCGGGAGGGGGTACAATGAGCAGTTCTTC. It yields the protein CASSFSGRGYNEQFF.

The gene calls are TRBV10-3 and TRBJ2-5; TRBD2 is a possible D gene (6 bases). Looked up from germline, CDR1 is ENHRY and CDR2 is SYGVKD. V dropped 0 bases and J dropped 3 bases, with 14 bases sitting between them. There are 16 residues in the CDR3. In DNA form, the CDR3 reads TGTGCCATCAGTGAGTCGAAATCCGGGGGAAAAGAGACCCAGTACTTC. Its protein is CAISESKSGGKETQYF.

The chain uses TRBV18 and TRBJ2-3; the match to TRBD2 covers 9 bases. Germline V gene sequence: CDR1 KGHSH, CDR2 LQKENI. CDR3 length equals 16 residues. Losses at the gene ends were 3 bases for V and 8 bases for J; bases not matched to a gene: 12. The CDR3 DNA reads TGTGCCAGCTCACCCCGGGCGGGGGGGGCCGGGGCTACGCAGTATTTT. Translation gives CASSPRAGGAGATQYF.

This clone was detected once. The rearrangement joins TRBV5-1 to TRBJ2-7, with D possibly TRBD1 on 5 matching bases. Trimming took 1 base from V and 3 from J, leaving 14 bases between them. Germline V CDR1 and CDR2: SGHRS, YFSETQ. The CDR3 runs to 15 residues. In nucleotides, the CDR3 is TGCGCCAGCAGCTTGTGGCAGGGTAGGGACTACGAGCAGTACTTC. This sequence encodes CASSLWQGRDYEQYF.

The rearrangement uses TRBV6-5 and TRBJ1-1; a possible D gene is TRBD1 (5 bases). V lost 7 bases and J 0 bases, leaving 12 bases between the germline ends. Per the germline V gene, CDR1 is MNHEY and CDR2 is SVGAGI. The CDR3 spans 14 residues. Here the CDR3 reads CASTNGAMNTEAFF. As DNA, the CDR3 is TGTGCCAGCACCAATGGGGCTATGAACACTGAAGCTTTCTTT.

The CDR3 DNA is TGTGCCAGCAGTCGATGGACGGGGGAGGGCAATCAGCCCCAGCATTTT. It specifies CASSRWTGEGNQPQHF. The chain has TRBV28 and TRBJ1-5, with TRBD1 as a possible D gene (5 bases). The CDR3 is 16 amino acids. The germline V gene encodes CDR1 MDHEN and CDR2 SYDVKM. Trimming left V 5 bases short and J 2 bases short, with 16 bases between.

This chain links TRBV9 with TRBJ1-6, with a weak D call TRBD1 (6 bases). This CDR3 is built from 14 residues. The V and J ends lost 3 bases and 10 bases respectively, with 14 bases between them. In germline, CDR1 is SGDLS, CDR2 YYNGEE. The CDR3 spells CASSGLGGTSPLHF. The CDR3 DNA reads as TGTGCCAGCAGCGGACTCGGGGGGACATCACCCCTCCACTTT.

In its sample, this clone was seen a few times. The chain couples TRBV2 to TRBJ1-5, with 7 bases identical to TRBD1. The junction had 9 bases not matched to a gene; V was cut back by 7 bases and J by 9 bases. The germline V gene encodes CDR1 SNHLY and CDR2 FYNNEI. The CDR3 is made up of 13 amino acids. The CDR3 is CASKDRTQGPQHF. The CDR3 DNA sequence: TGTGCCAGCAAGGACAGGACCCAAGGGCCCCAGCATTTT.

The V call is TRBV7-7, the J call TRBJ1-1; TRBD1 is a possible D gene (5 bases). The CDR3 extends over 14 amino acids. Trimming pared 6 bases from V and 4 bases from J, leaving 15 bases between. In germline, CDR1 is SSHAT, CDR2 FNYEAQ (reference sequence). DNA for the CDR3: TGTGCCAGCAGACCCGCAGGGCTGAGCACTGAAGCTTTCTTT. Residues: CASRPAGLSTEAFF.

The chain is built from TRBV3-1 (or the pseudogene TRBV3-2) and TRBJ2-3, with 8 bases identical to TRBD2. The CDR3 runs 16 residues. The V gene's germline CDR1 is LGHDT and CDR2 YNNKEL (reference sequence). With V trimmed by 0 bases and J by 1 base, 3 bases remained unmatched. CDR3: CASSQELSGGTDTQYF. DNA for the CDR3: TGTGCCAGCAGCCAAGAGCTTAGCGGGGGCACAGATACGCAGTATTTT.

The chain couples TRBV28 to TRBJ2-3; D unclear. Trimming took 7 bases from V and 6 from J, leaving 11 bases between them. Germline CDR1 and CDR2: MDHEN and SYDVKM. The CDR3 length is 12 residues. The CDR3, as DNA: TGTGCCAGCAAAGACCGATCGGATACGCAGTATTTT. Translation gives CASKDRSDTQYF.

The chain employs TRBV4-3 and TRBJ1-5; D gene unclear. The CDR3 length is 15 residues. Germline V gene data show CDR1 as LGHNA and CDR2 as YSLEER. Trimming took off 0 bases at V and 5 bases at J, with 11 bases between the two ends. CDR3 in amino acids: CASSQDRQAHQPQHF. CDR3 DNA: TGCGCCAGCAGCCAAGATCGCCAAGCACATCAGCCCCAGCATTTT.

As concerns this clone: The sample has other DNA sequences that encode this CDR3 too. The V call is TRBV28, the J call TRBJ1-6; no clear D. The CDR3 consists of 12 residues. CDR1 and CDR2 from the germline V gene are MDHEN and SYDVKM. V lost 1 base and J lost 5, with 0 bases in between. The CDR3 loop is CASSLYNSPLHF. The CDR3 nucleotides are TGTGCCAGCAGTTTATATAATTCACCCCTCCACTTT.

This sequence joins TRBV7-3 and TRBJ2-5; 9 bases line up with TRBD2. V gave up 0 bases and J gave up 5 bases; unmatched junction bases: 1. This CDR3 comprises 14 residues. The germline gives CDR1 SGHTA, CDR2 FQGTGA. The DNA for the CDR3 is TGTGCCAGCAGCTTAACTAGCGGGAGTGAGACCCAGTACTTC. This codes for CASSLTSGSETQYF.

The chain joins TRBV28 to TRBJ2-3; a weak D match, TRBD1 (5 bases). The CDR3 runs to 15 residues. Germline assignment: CDR1 MDHEN and CDR2 SYDVKM. Trimming left V 6 bases short and J 1 base short, with 14 bases between. The CDR3 loop is CASSRTWGGTDTQYF. CDR3 DNA sequence: TGTGCCAGCAGCCGCACCTGGGGCGGCACAGATACGCAGTATTTT. The full variable domain, rest sourced from reference TRBV28 and TRBJ2-3, is DVKVTQSSRYLVKRTGEKVFLECVQDMDHENMFWYRQDPGLGLRLIYFSYDVKMKEKGDIPEGYSVSREKKERFSLILESASTNQTSMYLCASSRTWGGTDTQYFGPGTRLTVL.

The CDR3 coding sequence is TGTGCCAGCAGTGAAGCGCTGCGGGACTCTTACTATGGCTACACCTTC. Translation gives CASSEALRDSYYGYTF. The chain is built from TRBV2 and TRBJ1-2, with D possibly TRBD1 on 5 matching bases. Looked up from germline, CDR1 is SNHLY and CDR2 is FYNNEI. Trimming left V 0 bases short and J 3 bases short, with 14 bases between. The CDR3 is 16 amino acids.

The rearrangement uses TRBV19 and TRBJ1-5; D perhaps matches TRBD1 (5 bases). V lost 3 bases to trimming and J lost 2 bases, with 14 bases between them. Looked up from germline, CDR1 is LNHDA and CDR2 is SQIVND (reference sequence). The CDR3 is made up of 16 amino acids. In DNA, the CDR3 is TGTGCCAGTAGTATTCTTCGGGGGGATCGCAATCAGCCCCAGCATTTT. Translating it yields CASSILRGDRNQPQHF. The complete variable domain, with remaining parts taken from reference TRBV19 and TRBJ1-5, reads DGGITQSPKYLFRKEGQNVTLSCEQNLNHDAMYWYRQDPGQGLRLIYYSQIVNDFQKGDIAEGYSVSREKKESFPLTVTSAQKNPTAFYLCASSILRGDRNQPQHFGDGTRLSIL.